This TCR beta chain was captured by sequencing in a study of radiotherapy plus CTLA-4 blockade in lung cancer. Study information: With 30% to 40% of patients having disease control, objective responses were seen in 15% to 20%. Notes on the study in general: Blood TCR clones of tumor origin expanded after radiotherapy plus ipilimumab.

In this sample, this clone turned up once. Its specificity is not known. Alongside CTLA-4 blockade with ipilimumab, patients with chemo-refractory metastatic non-small-cell lung cancer received focal radiation. Measured with immunoSEQ multiplex PCR; TCRdb has only the in-frame clones, and not every one. The sample lists some 52,000 clones, 65% to 85% occurring once. With 1 base removed from V and 0 bases from J, the gap between germline ends came to 13 bases. The germline V gene has CDR1 PRHDT and CDR2 FYEKMQ (reference sequence). The CDR3 runs to 17 residues. This specimen was peripheral blood, taken from a patient treated with radiotherapy plus ipilimumab. This chain connects TRBV13 to TRBJ2-4; tentative D call: TRBD2 (7 bases). The clonotype originates from a human donor with non-small cell lung cancer who had a partial response to radiotherapy plus ipilimumab. The CDR3 here is CASSLVGGPPAKNIQYF. The CDR3 bases are TGTGCCAGCAGCTTAGTCGGGGGGCCCCCAGCCAAAAACATTCAGTACTTC.